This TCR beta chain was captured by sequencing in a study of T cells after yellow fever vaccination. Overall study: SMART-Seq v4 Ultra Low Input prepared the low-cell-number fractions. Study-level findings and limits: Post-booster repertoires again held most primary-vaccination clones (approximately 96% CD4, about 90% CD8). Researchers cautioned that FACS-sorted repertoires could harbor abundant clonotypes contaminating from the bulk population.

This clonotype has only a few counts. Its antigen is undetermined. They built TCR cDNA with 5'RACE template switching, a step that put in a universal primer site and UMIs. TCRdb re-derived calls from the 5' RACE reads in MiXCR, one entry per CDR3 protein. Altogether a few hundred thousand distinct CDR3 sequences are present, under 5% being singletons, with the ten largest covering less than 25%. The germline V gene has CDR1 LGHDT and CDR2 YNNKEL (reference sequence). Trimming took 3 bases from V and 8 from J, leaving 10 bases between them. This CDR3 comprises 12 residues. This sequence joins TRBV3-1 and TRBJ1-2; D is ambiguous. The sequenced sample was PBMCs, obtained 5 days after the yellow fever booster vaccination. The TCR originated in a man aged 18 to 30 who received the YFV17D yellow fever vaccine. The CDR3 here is CASSHSILGYTF. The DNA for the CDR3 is TGTGCCAGCAGCCATTCAATTTTGGGCTACACCTTC.